Below are 14 T cell receptor beta chains sequenced from a single sample in a study of cytomegalovirus exposure and HLA in healthy donors. The PCR was carried out with 60 Vbeta primers and 13 Jbeta primers. Repertoires were generated with immunoSEQ multiplex PCR, while TCRdb's copy carries only in-frame clones and drops some. The table shows over 100,000 clones, with about two thirds occurring only once. Sample: PBMCs. These receptor sequences come from a woman aged 65 to 85 in good health and CMV-seropositive.

The chain uses TRBV5-1 and TRBJ2-3; 7 bases agree with TRBD2. The junction had 4 bases not matched to a gene; V was cut back by 0 bases and J by 0 bases. Germline V gives CDR1 SGHRS, CDR2 YFSETQ. The CDR3 is 16 residues long. The CDR3 reads CASSLALGGSTDTQYF. The CDR3, as DNA: TGCGCCAGCAGCTTGGCCCTCGGGGGGAGCACAGATACGCAGTATTTT.

V is TRBV7-3 and J is TRBJ1-3; no firm D call. This CDR3 spans 13 amino acids. V was cut by 8 bases and J by 0 bases, with 8 bases left in between. Germline CDR1 and CDR2: SGHTA and FQGTGA. The CDR3 DNA sequence: TGTGCCAGCCGCGAGAGCTCTGGAAACACCATATATTTT. Translated: CASRESSGNTIYF.

The rearrangement uses TRBV7-3 and TRBJ2-1; TRBD2 matches 9 bases. V lost 5 bases, J lost 3 bases, and 5 bases stayed unmatched. The CDR3 is made up of 15 amino acids. Germline values: CDR1 SGHTA, CDR2 FQGTGA. The CDR3 is CASSLSGGNYNEQFF. The DNA for the CDR3 is TGTGCCAGCAGCCTTAGCGGGGGAAACTACAATGAGCAGTTCTTC.

J is TRBJ1-2 and V is TRBV4-3; possible D gene TRBD1, 5 bases. V lost 3 bases, J lost 8 bases, and 19 bases lay in between. The germline gives CDR1 LGHNA, CDR2 YSLEER. This CDR3 contains 15 residues. In nucleotides, the CDR3 is TGCGCCAGCAGCCAGGGGCAGGGCCGGTTTCAGGGCTACACCTTC. Translating gives CASSQGQGRFQGYTF.

The rearrangement joins TRBV12-5 to TRBJ2-2, with 11 bases matching TRBD2. Per germline, CDR1 LGHNT and CDR2 FRNRAP. The CDR3 has 19 residues. After removal of 4 bases from V and 5 bases from J, the junction contained 15 bases not matched to a gene. In DNA, the CDR3 is TGTGCTAGTGGTTCGATGGTGGGACAGGGACTAGCGGCGACCGGGGAGCTGTTTTTT. Translated, it gives CASGSMVGQGLAATGELFF.

The rearrangement uses TRBV18 and TRBJ1-1; D might be TRBD1 (6 bases). The CDR3 extends over 14 amino acids. V lost 6 bases and J 7 bases, leaving 18 bases between the germline ends. Germline CDR1 KGHSH, CDR2 LQKENI. The CDR3 loop reads CASSTGTSIFEAFF. CDR3 coding DNA: TGTGCCAGCTCGACCGGGACATCAATCTTTGAAGCTTTCTTT. The full variable domain, with the rest looked up from reference TRBV18 and TRBJ1-1, is NAGVMQNPRHLVRRRGQEARLRCSPMKGHSHVYWYRQLPEEGLKFMVYLQKENIIDESGMPKERFSAEFPKEGPSILRIQQVVRGDSAAYFCASSTGTSIFEAFFGQGTRLTVV.

This clone has a handful of counts. This chain joins TRBV2 and TRBJ2-3; maybe TRBD1 (6 bases). V lost 2 bases and J lost 1, with 10 bases in between. Per germline, CDR1 SNHLY and CDR2 FYNNEI. There are 15 residues in the CDR3. The CDR3 region is CASSEWGRGTDTQYF. DNA for the CDR3: TGTGCCAGCAGTGAATGGGGGCGCGGCACAGATACGCAGTATTTT.

This sequence joins TRBV4-1 and TRBJ1-2; TRBD1 agrees at 7 bases. CDR1 is MGHRA, CDR2 YSYEKL, per germline. The CDR3 length is 15 residues. J gave up 6 bases and V 5 bases, and 12 bases lay outside the gene matches. DNA of the CDR3: TGCGCCAGCAGCTCGAACAGGGGCGGTCTTCATGGCTACACCTTC. This codes for CASSSNRGGLHGYTF.

In the case of this clone: The germline gene is not matched at one end of the junction; a read error may be the cause. The chain has TRBV19 and TRBJ1-4, with D maybe TRBD1 (5 bases). The CDR3 has 14 residues. CDR1 LNHDA and CDR2 SQIVND come from the germline V gene (reference sequence). The DNA of the CDR3 is TGTGCAAGTAAGGAAAGGGGCCTTAATGAAAAACTGTTTTTT. This codes for CASKERGLNEKLFF.

DNA for the CDR3: TGTGCCAGCAGCTCGGGACTAGCGGGGTACGAGCAGTACTTC. Protein product: CASSSGLAGYEQYF. The chain has TRBV7-9 and TRBJ2-7, with TRBD2 matching over 13 bases. Germline CDR1 and CDR2: SEHNR and FQNEAQ (reference sequence). The CDR3 totals 14 residues. V lost 4 bases and J lost 4; bases outside the gene matches: 1. The full variable domain, completed using reference TRBV7-9 and TRBJ2-7, is DTGVSQNPRHKITKRGQNVTFRCDPISEHNRLYWYRQTLGQGPEFLTYFQNEAQLEKSRLLSDRFSAERPKGSFSTLEIQRTEQGDSAMYLCASSSGLAGYEQYFGPGTRLTVT.

This clone was picked up one time. The chain is built from TRBV2 and TRBJ2-7; possibly TRBD2 for D (6 bases). Per germline, CDR1 SNHLY and CDR2 FYNNEI. The CDR3 runs to 13 residues. V lost 4 bases and J 0 bases, leaving 7 bases between the germline ends. The CDR3 bases are TGTGCCAGCAGTGGGGACTTCTCCTACGAGCAGTACTTC. Translating gives CASSGDFSYEQYF. Full variable domain (rest looked up from reference TRBV2 and TRBJ2-7): EPEVTQTPSHQVTQMGQEVILRCVPISNHLYFYWYRQILGQKVEFLVSFYNNEISEKSEIFDDQFSVERPDGSNFTLKIRSTKLEDSAMYFCASSGDFSYEQYFGPGTRLTVT.

This chain joins TRBV19 and TRBJ1-1, with a possible D match to TRBD1 (6 bases). The CDR3 has 14 residues. Trimming removed 4 bases at V and 0 bases at J, with 9 bases between. Germline assignment: CDR1 LNHDA and CDR2 SQIVND (reference sequence). The CDR3 coding sequence is TGTGCCAGTAGTACAGGACAGCTGAACACTGAAGCTTTCTTT. Protein product: CASSTGQLNTEAFF.

This chain uses TRBV7-2 with TRBJ2-2; 13 positions match TRBD2. Germline V gene lookup returns CDR1 SGHTA and CDR2 FQGNSA. The CDR3 runs 16 residues. After removal of 5 bases from V and 6 bases from J, the junction contained 6 bases not matched to a gene. The CDR3 sequence is CASSVTSGGASGELFF. In nucleotides, the CDR3 is TGTGCCAGCAGCGTCACTAGCGGGGGGGCTTCCGGGGAGCTGTTTTTT. The complete variable domain, with remaining parts taken from reference TRBV7-2 and TRBJ2-2, reads GAGVSQSPSNKVTEKGKDVELRCDPISGHTALYWYRQSLGQGLEFLIYFQGNSAPDKSGLPSDRFSAERTGGSVSTLTIQRTQQEDSAVYLCASSVTSGGASGELFFGEGSRLTVL.

V usage is TRBV7-2 and J usage is TRBJ1-1; D remains unclear. This CDR3 region has 11 residues. With 5 bases removed from V and 5 bases from J, the gap between germline ends came to 6 bases. Germline V CDR1 and CDR2: SGHTA, FQGNSA. The DNA of the CDR3 is TGTGCCAGCAGCCCGAGGACTGAAGCTTTCTTT. Residues: CASSPRTEAFF.